This T cell receptor beta chain was identified in a study of blood T cell repertoires in COVID-19. In the study overall: Spain, Italy and the United States supplied samples that represented acute and convalescent COVID-19. The cDNA or gDNA used as material had been derived from T cells, B-cell-depleted T cells, or PBMCs.

As originally analysed: Estimation of nucleated cell counts relied on the amplification of reference gene primers. Using immunoSEQ multiplex PCR, the repertoire was profiled, and TCRdb retains in-frame clones only, with some absent. The V and J calls and clone size were taken over from that table, and D and trimming were inferred from the DNA. The sample has under 200,000 clones; 80% to 95% are singletons. Germline V lookup: CDR1 MNHEY, CDR2 SMNVEV (reference sequence). The CDR3 is 15 amino acids. V trimming: 5 bases; J trimming: 3 bases; junction bases outside the gene matches: 7. The chain carries TRBV27 and TRBJ2-1; 7 bases are shared with TRBD2. This sequence was found in a man aged 45-60 years with acute or convalescent COVID-19. The sequenced sample consisted of peripheral blood. The DNA of the CDR3 is TGTGCCAGCAGTACCTTGGCGGGAGTCTACAATGAGCAGTTCTTC. Translation gives CASSTLAGVYNEQFF.